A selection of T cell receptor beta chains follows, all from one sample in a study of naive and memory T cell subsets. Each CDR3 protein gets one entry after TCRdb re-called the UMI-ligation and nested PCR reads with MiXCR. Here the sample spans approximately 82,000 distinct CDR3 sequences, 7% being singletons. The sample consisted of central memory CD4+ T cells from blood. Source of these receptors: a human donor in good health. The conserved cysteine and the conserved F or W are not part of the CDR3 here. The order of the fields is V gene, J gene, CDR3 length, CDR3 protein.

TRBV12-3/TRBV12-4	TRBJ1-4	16	ASSFGVFRDSNNEKLF
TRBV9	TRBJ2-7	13	ASSPGDRNSYEQY
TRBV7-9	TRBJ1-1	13	ASSFSGGQDTEAF
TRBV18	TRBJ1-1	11	ASAEWANTEAF
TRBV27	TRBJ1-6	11	ASSLSAGLPLH
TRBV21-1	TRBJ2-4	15	ASSKGLKTIAKNIQY
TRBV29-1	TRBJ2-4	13	SVVSALAEETIQY
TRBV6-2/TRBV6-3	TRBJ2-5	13	ASRPGLAGVETQY
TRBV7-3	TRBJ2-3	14	ASQASGGSSTDTQY
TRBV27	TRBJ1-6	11	ASTPTWRSPLH
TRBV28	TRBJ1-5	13	ASSLFGGSYVPQH
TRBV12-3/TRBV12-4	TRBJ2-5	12	ASSYPGGGRTQY
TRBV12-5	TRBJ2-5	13	ASGFLRSRDETQY
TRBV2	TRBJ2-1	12	ASTLREAYNEQF
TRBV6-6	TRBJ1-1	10	ASSLQRSEAF
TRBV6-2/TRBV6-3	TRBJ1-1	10	ASSYYYTEAF
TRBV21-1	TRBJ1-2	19	ASSNPGQLLQGVGRDYGYT
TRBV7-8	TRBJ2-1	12	ASSLAFGRNEQF
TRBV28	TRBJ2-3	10	ASAGSTDTQY
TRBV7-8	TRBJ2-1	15	ASSPRPGTVTMFGQF
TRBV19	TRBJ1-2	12	ASSIIRGNYGYT
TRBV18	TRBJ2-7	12	ASSPPGRGDEQY
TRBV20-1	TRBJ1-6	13	SAPRQGAPNSPLH
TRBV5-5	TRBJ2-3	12	ASSFGRETDTQY
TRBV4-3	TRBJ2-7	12	ASSLGTTAYEQY
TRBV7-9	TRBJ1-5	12	ASSRTGDYQPQH
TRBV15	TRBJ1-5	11	ATSGQANQPQH
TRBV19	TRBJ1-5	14	ASSLWTGSALQPQH
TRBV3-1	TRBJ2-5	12	ASSLLGGAETQY
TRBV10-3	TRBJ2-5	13	AISDGPRGQETQY
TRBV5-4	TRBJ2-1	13	ASSLVSTLYNEQF
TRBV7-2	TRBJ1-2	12	ASSLDGTGVGYT
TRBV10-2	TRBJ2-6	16	ASSELRTGKSGANVLT
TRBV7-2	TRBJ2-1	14	ASSKIPGQGVSEQF
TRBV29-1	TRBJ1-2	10	SVVQGNYGYT
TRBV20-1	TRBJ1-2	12	SARSGQGNYGYT
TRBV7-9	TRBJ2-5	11	ASSLGKGETQY
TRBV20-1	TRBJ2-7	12	SARDSGRTGEQY
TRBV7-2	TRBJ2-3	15	ASSPRRTSGSLDTQY
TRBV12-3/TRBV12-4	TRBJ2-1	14	ASRSRLAGERLEQF
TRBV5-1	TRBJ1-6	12	ASSLILGNSPLH
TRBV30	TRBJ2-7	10	AWSTPLGEQY
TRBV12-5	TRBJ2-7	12	ASGLELGSYEQY
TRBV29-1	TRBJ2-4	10	SARWGANIQY
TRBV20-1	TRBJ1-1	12	SARDLGGSAEAF
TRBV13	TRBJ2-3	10	ASSTSTDTQY
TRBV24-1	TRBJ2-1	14	ATSDFKRGSYNEQF
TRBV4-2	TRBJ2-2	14	ASSQFGGTNTGELF
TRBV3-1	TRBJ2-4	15	ASSQDIPSGPKNIQY
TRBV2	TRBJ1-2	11	ASSETDRYGYT
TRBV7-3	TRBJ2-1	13	ASSPSGRVYNEQF
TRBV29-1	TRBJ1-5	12	SVEDSGSNQPQH
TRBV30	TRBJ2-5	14	AWSSLREEGRETQY